The entry below describes one T cell receptor beta chain. These data belong to a study of human T cells and chemical hapten exposure. Study overall: TCR yields differed between samples (mainly from small differences in pooled library volume).

The time point denotes: healthy volunteer bleed at 2 weeks. Someone pulled total RNA out of unfractionated whole blood. TCRdb reanalysed the RACE reads using MiXCR and keeps one entry per CDR3 protein. The repertoire holds some 90,000 distinct CDR3 sequences, with over 8% as singletons. Germline-derived CDR1 and CDR2 are LGHDT and YNNKEL (reference sequence). Trimming left V 2 bases short and J 11 bases short, with 22 bases between. The CDR3 is 16 amino acids. Sequencing was performed on whole blood. The TCR sequence derives from a female donor in good health. Some clones in this sample may be carry-over from other donors' samples. The rearrangement uses TRBV3-1 and TRBJ2-1, with no clear D. The CDR3 bases are TGTGCCAGCAGCCAAAGAATCCGGAACCACTCCCCGAAGCAGTTCTTC. Protein product: CASSQRIRNHSPKQFF.